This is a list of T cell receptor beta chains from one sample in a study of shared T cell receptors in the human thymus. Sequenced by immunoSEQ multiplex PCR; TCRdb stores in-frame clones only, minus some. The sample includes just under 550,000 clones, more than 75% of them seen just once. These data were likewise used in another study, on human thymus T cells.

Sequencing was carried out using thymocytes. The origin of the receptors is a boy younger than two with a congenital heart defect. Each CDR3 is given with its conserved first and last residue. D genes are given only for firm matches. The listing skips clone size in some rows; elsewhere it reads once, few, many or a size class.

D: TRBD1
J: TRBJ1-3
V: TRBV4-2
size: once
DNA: TGTGCCAGCAGCCAAGATCCCGACAGGGGACCCCGAAACACCATATATTTT
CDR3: CASSQDPDRGPRNTIYF

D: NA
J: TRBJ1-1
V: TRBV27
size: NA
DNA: TGTGCCAGCAGTTTAGGGGACCCGGGGGGCACTGAAGCTTTCTTT
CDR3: CASSLGDPGGTEAFF

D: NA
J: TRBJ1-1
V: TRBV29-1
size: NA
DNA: TGCACCCACCTGAAAAAAGGTTCGGGAGCTGAAGCTTTCTTT
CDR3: CTHLKKGSGAEAFF

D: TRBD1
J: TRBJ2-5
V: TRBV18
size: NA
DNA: TGTGCCAGCTCCCAGGTGACAGGGGGACGACAAGAGACCCAGTACTTC
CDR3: CASSQVTGGRQETQYF

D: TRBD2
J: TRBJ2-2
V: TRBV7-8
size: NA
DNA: TGTGCCAGCAGCTTCACCGGGACTAGCGGGAGGGCCCGGACTTACACCGGGGAGCTGTTTTTT
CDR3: CASSFTGTSGRARTYTGELFF

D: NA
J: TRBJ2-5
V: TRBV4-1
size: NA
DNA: TGCGCCAGCAGCCAAGATTTCAAGACCCAGTACTTC
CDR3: CASSQDFKTQYF

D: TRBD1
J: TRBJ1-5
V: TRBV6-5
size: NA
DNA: TGTGCCAGCAGTTCCGGGACAGCTGGCAATCAGCCCCAGCATTTT
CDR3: CASSSGTAGNQPQHF

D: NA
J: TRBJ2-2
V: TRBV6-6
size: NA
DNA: TGTGCCAGCAGCGCCAGCGGGAAGGGGGCCGGGGAGCTGTTTTTT
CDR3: CASSASGKGAGELFF

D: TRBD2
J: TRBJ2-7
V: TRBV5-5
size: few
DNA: TGTGCCAGCAGCCTAGCGGTAGAGCAGTACTTC
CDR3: CASSLAVEQYF

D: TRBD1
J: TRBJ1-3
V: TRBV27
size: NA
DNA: TGTGCCAGCAGTCCCACCCCCGAGGACAGGGGGCGACTAATGTTCTCTGGAAACACCATATATTTT
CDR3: CASSPTPEDRGRLMFSGNTIYF

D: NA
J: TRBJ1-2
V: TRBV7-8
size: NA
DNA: TGTGCCAGCAGCTCTCTAGACGAGAACTATGGCTACACCTTC
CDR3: CASSSLDENYGYTF

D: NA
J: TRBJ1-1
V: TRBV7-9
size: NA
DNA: TGTGCCAGCAGCCTACAGGGCCCGGGAGCTTTCTTT
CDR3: CASSLQGPGAFF

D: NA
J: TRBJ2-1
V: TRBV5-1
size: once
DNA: TGCGCCAGCAGCCGTAGCGGAGTGGGAGTCTACAATGAGCAGTTCTTC
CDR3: CASSRSGVGVYNEQFF

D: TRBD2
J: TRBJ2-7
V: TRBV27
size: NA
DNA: TGTGCCAGCAGTGCCCCCGGGACTAGCGTCTACGAGCAGTACTTC
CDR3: CASSAPGTSVYEQYF

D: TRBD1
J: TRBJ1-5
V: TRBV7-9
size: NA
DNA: TGTGCCAGCAGCTTAGGGTGGGGACAGGGGCGTGAGCAGCCCCAGCATTTT
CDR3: CASSLGWGQGREQPQHF

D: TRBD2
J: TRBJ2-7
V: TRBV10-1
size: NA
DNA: TGCGCCAGCAGCGAAGGACTAGCGGGGTCCTACGAGCAGTACTTC
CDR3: CASSEGLAGSYEQYF

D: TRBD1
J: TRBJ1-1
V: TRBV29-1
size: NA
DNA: TGCAGCGAGTACAGGGGGTTGACTTTTTACACTGAAGCTTTCTTT
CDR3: CSEYRGLTFYTEAFF